This T cell receptor (beta chain) was captured in a study of beta chain features in type 1 diabetes (dated by TCRdb to 2016 to 2018). With respect to the entire study: Mean age, gender distribution, total cell number and subset yield did not differ between patients and healthy donors. Across all samples, 107,917,701 sorted cells were examined, and cell number per subset correlated strongly with RNA yield. In the study, TCRB repertoires of sorted circulating CD4+ T cell subsets from recently diagnosed type 1 diabetes patients were compared with those of matched healthy donors. Naive and central memory subsets were obtained from all 30 or so donors, but regulatory and stem cell-like memory subsets were isolated from only 8 patients and roughly 8 healthy donors. The full study reports these points: Naive, central memory and regulatory TCRB repertoires appeared to be more alike among patients than among healthy donors. Type 1 diabetes patients showed a moderate but significant shortening of TCRB CDR3 length in all four CD4+ subsets. PCR may preferentially amplify shorter templates, but because patient and control samples were amplified and corrected together, any resulting skew would affect both groups equally. Because cDNA was sequenced instead of genomic DNA, highly expressing activated cells could be over-represented, though the groups showed no difference in activation or CD3 levels. Only small numbers of individuals were included in the HLA sub-analyses, which left unresolved whether HLA type had any influence on TCRB rearrangement. Fewer insertions and more nucleotide deletions at VDJ recombination sites were observed in patients with type 1 diabetes, implying thymic rearrangement abnormalities.

A single peripheral blood draw of approximately 100 mL on average was collected from each donor into heparinised tubes. Using a panel that included CD45RO, CCR7, CD25, CD127, CD95 and CD27, naive, central memory, regulatory and stem cell-like memory CD4+ T cells were sorted on a BD FACSAria II. A purity above 98% was achieved for all sorted populations. PBMCs were separated immediately by Lymphoprep density gradient centrifugation and were stained directly, without being cultured. So that batch effects would be minimized, each experiment stained and sorted samples in pairs, pairing one healthy donor with one patient. This clone was picked up many times. Which antigen it targets is not known. Base quality data are lacking; no much larger clone is found one base away. The High Capacity cDNA Reverse Transcription Kit was used to reverse transcribe all of the isolated RNA, meaning that expressed TCRB transcripts were what got sequenced. Deep immunoSEQ sequencing was performed on naive, central memory and regulatory T cell samples, with an average of roughly 3.6 million total reads per sample. Sorted cells were lysed in RLT buffer and RNA was extracted with DNase-treated RNeasy Micro or Mini kits, depending on cell number. Each cell subset was processed on its own to prevent cross-contamination, while patient and healthy donor samples were processed together. The immunoSEQ multiplex PCR was used to amplify TCRB sequences from cDNA, yielding 87-bp fragments that span the CDR3 region. Sequencing of the amplicons was performed on the Illumina HiSeq platform. In the original analysis: Synthetic template baselines were used to correct PCR bias computationally, reads within Hamming distance 2 were collapsed, and singletons that could not be merged were discarded. By aligning reads against IMGT, V, D and J genes, CDR3 length, and insertions or deletions at six rearrangement sites were assigned. Within each subset, clonotype counts were normalized to sorted cell number, and only after that were true diversity and Gini coefficients computed with the tcR R package. The overlap coefficient, calculated on TCRB nucleotide sequences, was used to quantify repertoire sharing. What TCRdb holds here is the immuneACCESS table cut down to in-frame rearrangements. Part of the clones is not present; checked against another copy, under half of the missing clones reflect an unresolved V gene, and the others are unexplained. Clone size and V and J calls were adopted from that table, with D and trimming inferred from the DNA. The sample has about 160,000 clones on record, roughly 8% of them singletons. The ten biggest clones cover under 0.65% of the sample.

This TCR was sampled from a young woman with type 1 diabetes. The sequencing input was central memory CD4+ T cells from blood.

The CDR3 region has the sequence CAAQNGGPGATGELFF. The nucleotide sequence reads TGTGCCGCTCAAAATGGCGGGCCAGGGGCAACCGGGGAGCTGTTTTTT. This sequence uses TRBV5-4 and TRBJ2-2; tentative D gene TRBD1, with 6 bases matching. From the germline V gene (reference sequence), CDR1 is SGHNT and CDR2 is YYREEE. The germline ends are 24 bases apart after V is trimmed by 10 bases and J by 5 bases. The CDR3 has 16 amino acids, counting the end cysteine and phenylalanine. Only CDR3 DNA is held: 48 bases, read in frame from base 1.